A selection of T cell receptor beta chains follows, all from one sample in a study of blood T cells in healthy people across ages. TCRdb reprocessed the 5' RACE reads with MiXCR, giving one entry per CDR3 protein. This table has hundreds of thousands of distinct CDR3 sequences, 32% appearing once. Sequencing used blood. The receptors were gathered from a woman older than 75 in good health. Each CDR3 is given with its conserved first and last residue. A D gene is named only where the DNA matches it firmly. Clone size appears in some rows only: once, few, many, or a class for an expanded clone.

d_gene	v_gene	j_gene	abundance	CDR3nt	CDR3aa
TRBD2	TRBV20-1	TRBJ2-3	NA	TGCAGTGCCTGGACTAGCGGGAGGGTTCCAGATACGCAGTATTTT	CSAWTSGRVPDTQYF
NA	TRBV7-9	TRBJ1-5	NA	TGTGCCAGCAGCCGAATGGATCAGCCCCAGCATTTT	CASSRMDQPQHF
NA	TRBV6-1	TRBJ2-1	many	TGTGCCAGCAGTGAAAATATCCAGTCCGTCCATGAGCAGTTCTTC	CASSENIQSVHEQFF
NA	TRBV6-5	TRBJ2-5	many	TGTGCCAGCAGACGAATGGGGGGAGAGACCCAGTACTTC	CASRRMGGETQYF
NA	TRBV15	TRBJ2-2	few	TGTGCCACCAGCAGAGATCGAGCCTACAACACAGGACCCACCGGGGAGCTGTTTTTT	CATSRDRAYNTGPTGELFF
TRBD2	TRBV7-8	TRBJ2-1	NA	TGTGCCAGCAGGGCCGGGACTAGCGGGAGAGGCGATGAGCAGTTCTTC	CASRAGTSGRGDEQFF
TRBD1	TRBV6-1	TRBJ1-2	many	TGTGCCAGCAGTGAACGAGGACAGGGGAACTATGGCTACACCTTC	CASSERGQGNYGYTF
NA	TRBV20-1	TRBJ1-3	NA	TGCAGTGCTAGACCGGGACACCGCTCTGGAAACACCATATATTTT	CSARPGHRSGNTIYF
TRBD2	TRBV19	TRBJ2-5	NA	TGTGCCAGTAGTAGGCGGGGGGTCGGCGAGACCCAGTACTTC	CASSRRGVGETQYF
NA	TRBV12-3/TRBV12-4	TRBJ1-4	many	TGTGCCAGCACCCCCTCCGTGGAAAAACTGTTTTTT	CASTPSVEKLFF
TRBD1	TRBV20-1	TRBJ1-4	NA	TGCAGGGCGATCGGACAGGGGCCCTTATATTTT	CRAIGQGPLYF
TRBD2	TRBV25-1	TRBJ2-3	many	TGTGCCAGCAACACGGTCGGGGGGATTTCAGATACGCAGTATTTT	CASNTVGGISDTQYF
TRBD2	TRBV6-4	TRBJ2-4	NA	TGTGCCAGCAGTGAAGGGACTAGCGGAAACATTCAGTACTTC	CASSEGTSGNIQYF
NA	TRBV12-3/TRBV12-4	TRBJ1-1	NA	TGTGCCAGCAGTGGACTACGGGATTACACTGAAGCTTTCTTT	CASSGLRDYTEAFF
TRBD1	TRBV24-1	TRBJ2-1	many	TGTGCCATCAGTGGCAGACATGACAGGGGCTCCCATGAGCAGTTCTTC	CAISGRHDRGSHEQFF
TRBD2	TRBV20-1	TRBJ2-7	once	TGCAGTGCTAGTGCTAGCGGGACCTACGAGCAGTACTTC	CSASASGTYEQYF
NA	TRBV27	TRBJ2-7	NA	TGTGCCAGCAGCGTGAAGAGGTCCTACGAGCAGTACTTC	CASSVKRSYEQYF
TRBD1	TRBV7-2	TRBJ2-3	NA	TGTGCCAGCAGCTCTGACAGGGGAGGAACAGATACGCAGTATTTT	CASSSDRGGTDTQYF
TRBD2	TRBV12-3/TRBV12-4	TRBJ2-3	once	TGTGCCAGCAGTCCTTCAGGGAGCGGGGGACCCGCAGGAGCAGATACGCAGTATTTT	CASSPSGSGGPAGADTQYF
TRBD2	TRBV27	TRBJ2-5	many	TGTGCCAGCAGTTCCCGTTACCAACGTCCCGGGACTAGCGGGGGGGCACTAGAGACCCAGTACTTC	CASSSRYQRPGTSGGALETQYF
NA	TRBV12-3/TRBV12-4	TRBJ2-3	many	TGTGCCAGCAGGAAAAGTAGGGCTCCCCTCACAGATACGCAGTATTTT	CASRKSRAPLTDTQYF
TRBD1	TRBV5-1	TRBJ2-1	many	TGCGCCAGCAGCCAGACCCGGGACAGGGGTGGGAATGAGCAGTTCTTC	CASSQTRDRGGNEQFF
NA	TRBV5-6	TRBJ2-3	NA	TGTGCCAGCAGCTCCGATTCAGGGGGGAGCACAGATACGCAGTATTTT	CASSSDSGGSTDTQYF
TRBD2	TRBV20-1	TRBJ2-3	NA	TGCGGTGCTAGTATTAGGTCGGGGGGAAACACAGATACGCAGTATTTT	CGASIRSGGNTDTQYF
NA	TRBV7-9	TRBJ1-1	many	TGTGCCAGCAGCTTAAACAGCAACACTGAAGCTTTCTTT	CASSLNSNTEAFF
NA	TRBV30	TRBJ1-6	few	TGTGCCTGCAGCAGGGCGCTACACCTCCACTTT	CACSRALHLHF
TRBD1	TRBV27	TRBJ1-6	NA	TGTGCCAGCAGTTTAACAAGAACAGGGGATAATTCACCCCTCCACTTT	CASSLTRTGDNSPLHF
TRBD1	TRBV4-1	TRBJ1-3	NA	TGCGCCAGCAGCCAAGATCCCGGGACAGTCCCGTCTGGAAATACCATATATTTT	CASSQDPGTVPSGNTIYF
NA	TRBV5-6	TRBJ1-4	few	TGTGCCAGCAGCTTGGCCGGCGAGAATGAAAAACTGTTTTTT	CASSLAGENEKLFF
TRBD1	TRBV5-6	TRBJ2-2	few	TGTGCCAGCAGCTTGTCAGGGGGGAACACCGGGGAGCTGTTTTTT	CASSLSGGNTGELFF
NA	TRBV2	TRBJ1-1	NA	TGTGCCAGCAGTGAAAGGTCAGGCCCCGTGAACACTGAAGCTTTCTTT	CASSERSGPVNTEAFF
NA	TRBV15	TRBJ1-2	NA	TGTGCCACCAGCAGAGAAGAGGTTAACTATGGCTACACCTTC	CATSREEVNYGYTF
NA	TRBV7-2	TRBJ2-3	NA	TGTGCCAGCAGCTTTGGCGGGGGCTACACAGATACGCAGTATTTT	CASSFGGGYTDTQYF
NA	TRBV6-1	TRBJ2-1	many	TGTGCCTCCAGAGTCGGGGGCTATGAGCAGTTCTTC	CASRVGGYEQFF